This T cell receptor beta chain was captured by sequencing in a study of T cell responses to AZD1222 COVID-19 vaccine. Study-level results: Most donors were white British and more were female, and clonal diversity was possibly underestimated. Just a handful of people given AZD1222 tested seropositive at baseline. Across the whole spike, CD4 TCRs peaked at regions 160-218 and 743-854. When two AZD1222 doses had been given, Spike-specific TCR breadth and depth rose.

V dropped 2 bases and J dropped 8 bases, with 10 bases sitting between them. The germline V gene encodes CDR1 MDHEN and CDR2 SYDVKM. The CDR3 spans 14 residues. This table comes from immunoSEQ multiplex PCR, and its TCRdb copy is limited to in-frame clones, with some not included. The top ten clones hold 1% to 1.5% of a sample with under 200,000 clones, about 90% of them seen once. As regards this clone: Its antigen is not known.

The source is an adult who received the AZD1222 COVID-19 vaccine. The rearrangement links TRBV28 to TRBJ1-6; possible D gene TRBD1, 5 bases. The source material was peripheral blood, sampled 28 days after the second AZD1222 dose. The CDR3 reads CASSLPGGDSPLHF. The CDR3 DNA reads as TGTGCCAGCAGTTTACCCGGAGGGGATTCACCCCTCCACTTT.